This record looks at one TCR beta chain sequence and its context. Antigen specificity is unknown. The CDR3 spans 15 residues. V shed 3 bases and J shed 7 bases, with 16 bases lying between them. The germline V gene has CDR1 LNHDA and CDR2 SQIVND (reference sequence). This sample is part of a study of T cells in Graves' hyperthyroidism and ophthalmopathy. As for the study in general: Peripheral blood collection took place at initial diagnosis, before any treatment.

Study outcomes and limitations: Most thyroid clonotypes with frequency above 0.001 were detected in blood.

Amplified TCR beta CDR3 regions came from RNA transcripts. TCR CDR3 regions were first amplified by RT-PCR with HTBI primers. TCRdb ran MiXCR on the multiplex PCR reads and lists one entry per CDR3 protein. The data contain under 450,000 distinct CDR3 sequences, roughly 14% of them singletons. A lack of ophthalmopathy progression within 18 months defined stable Graves' hyperthyroidism. Exclusions: uncontrolled infection, other autoimmune disease, pregnancy, lactation. The clonotype was recovered from a woman aged 18-30 years with Graves' hyperthyroidism. The sample comprised blood. The genes are TRBV19 and TRBJ1-5; D may be TRBD1 (5 bases). The CDR3 DNA reads as TGTGCCAGTAGTATGGCCAGGGCTCATGGCCAGCCCCAGCATTTT. This encodes CASSMARAHGQPQHF. The variable domain in full, completed from reference TRBV19 and TRBJ1-5, reads DGGITQSPKYLFRKEGQNVTLSCEQNLNHDAMYWYRQDPGQGLRLIYYSQIVNDFQKGDIAEGYSVSREKKESFPLTVTSAQKNPTAFYLCASSMARAHGQPQHFGDGTRLSIL.